Sequencing of this T cell receptor beta chain was carried out in a study of identical twins. General study results and limits: Monozygotic twins shared more out-of-frame TCR alpha than recombination models predicted. Invariant T cells like MAIT and iNKT could partly confound the zero-insertion analyses.

This clonotype was detected a few times. Its antigen is unknown. Only healthy Caucasians were enrolled as donors. In TCRdb, the 5' RACE reads were re-called with MiXCR into one record per CDR3 protein. The sample includes approximately 590,000 distinct CDR3 sequences, 9.6% seen only once; the top ten take roughly 3%. The CDR3 covers 15 residues. CDR1 is SGHRS, CDR2 YFSETQ, per germline. V was trimmed by 3 bases and J by 10 bases, leaving 20 bases between them. These data were likewise used in another study, on yellow fever vaccine responses in identical twins.

V gene TRBV5-1 combines with J gene TRBJ2-1, with D perhaps given as TRBD1 or TRBD2 (5 bases each). The sample comprised PBMCs. The receptor was derived from a young woman in good health. CDR3 in DNA: TGCGCCAGCAGCTGGGGGTTGAGAGGGGTGGAGGAGCAGTTCTTC. Translation gives CASSWGLRGVEEQFF.